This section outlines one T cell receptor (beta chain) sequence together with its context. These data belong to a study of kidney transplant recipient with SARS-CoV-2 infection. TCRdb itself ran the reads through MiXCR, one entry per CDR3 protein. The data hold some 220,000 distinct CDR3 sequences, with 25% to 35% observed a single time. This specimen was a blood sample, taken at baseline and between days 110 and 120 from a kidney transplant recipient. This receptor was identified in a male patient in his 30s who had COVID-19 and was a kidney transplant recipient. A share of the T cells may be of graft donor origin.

CDR3 DNA sequence: TGTGCCAGCACCCCGGGTGGGGGGCAGTACACTGAAGCTTTCTTT. Amino acids: CASTPGGGQYTEAFF. The chain recombines TRBV25-1 with TRBJ1-1, with D maybe TRBD1 (6 bases). V lost 7 bases, J lost 3 bases, and 18 bases lay in between. Germline values: CDR1 MGHDK, CDR2 SYGVNS. The CDR3 length is 15 residues.